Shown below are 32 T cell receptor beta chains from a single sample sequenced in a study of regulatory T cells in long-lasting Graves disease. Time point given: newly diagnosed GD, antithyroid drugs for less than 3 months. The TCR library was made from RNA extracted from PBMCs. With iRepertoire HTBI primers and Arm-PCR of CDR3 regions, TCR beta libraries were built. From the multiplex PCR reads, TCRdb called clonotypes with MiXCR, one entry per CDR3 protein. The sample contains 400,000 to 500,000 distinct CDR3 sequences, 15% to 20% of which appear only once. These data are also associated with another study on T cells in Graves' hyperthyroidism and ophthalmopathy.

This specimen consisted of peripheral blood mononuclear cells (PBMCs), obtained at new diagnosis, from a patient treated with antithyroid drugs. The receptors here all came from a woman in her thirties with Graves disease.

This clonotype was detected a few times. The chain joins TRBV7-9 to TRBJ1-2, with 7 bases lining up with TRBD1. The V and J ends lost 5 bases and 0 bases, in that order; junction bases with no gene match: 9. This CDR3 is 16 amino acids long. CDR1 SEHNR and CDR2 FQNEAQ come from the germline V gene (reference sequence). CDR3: CASSTGDSLANYGYTF. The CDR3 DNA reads TGTGCCAGCAGCACTGGGGACAGCCTAGCTAACTATGGCTACACCTTC. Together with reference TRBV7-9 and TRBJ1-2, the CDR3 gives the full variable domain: DTGVSQNPRHKITKRGQNVTFRCDPISEHNRLYWYRQTLGQGPEFLTYFQNEAQLEKSRLLSDRFSAERPKGSFSTLEIQRTEQGDSAMYLCASSTGDSLANYGYTFGSGTRLTVV.

The CDR3 reads CASSFPLIYNEQFF. The CDR3 DNA is TGTGCCAGCAGCTTTCCCCTTATTTACAATGAGCAGTTCTTC. The chain has TRBV5-8 and TRBJ2-1; D call uncertain. The length of the CDR3 is 14 residues. V was pared by 2 bases and J by 4 bases, with 10 bases between. Germline assignment: CDR1 SGHTS and CDR2 YDEGEE.

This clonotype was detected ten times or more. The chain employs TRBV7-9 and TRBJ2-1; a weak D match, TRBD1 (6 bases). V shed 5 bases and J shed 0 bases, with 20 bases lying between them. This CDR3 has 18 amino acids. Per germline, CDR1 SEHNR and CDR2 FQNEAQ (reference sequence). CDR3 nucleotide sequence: TGTGCCAGCAGCCCTCACAATTCCGGGACAAGCTCCTACAATGAGCAGTTCTTC. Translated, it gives CASSPHNSGTSSYNEQFF. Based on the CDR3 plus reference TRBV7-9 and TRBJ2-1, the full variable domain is DTGVSQNPRHKITKRGQNVTFRCDPISEHNRLYWYRQTLGQGPEFLTYFQNEAQLEKSRLLSDRFSAERPKGSFSTLEIQRTEQGDSAMYLCASSPHNSGTSSYNEQFFGPGTRLTVL.

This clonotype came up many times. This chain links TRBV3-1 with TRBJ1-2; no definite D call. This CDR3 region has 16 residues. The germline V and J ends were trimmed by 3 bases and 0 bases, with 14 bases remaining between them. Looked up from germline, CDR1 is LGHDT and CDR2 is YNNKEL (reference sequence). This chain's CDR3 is CASSHPDTLANYGYTF. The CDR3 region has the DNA TGTGCCAGCAGCCATCCCGACACGTTAGCTAACTATGGCTACACCTTC.

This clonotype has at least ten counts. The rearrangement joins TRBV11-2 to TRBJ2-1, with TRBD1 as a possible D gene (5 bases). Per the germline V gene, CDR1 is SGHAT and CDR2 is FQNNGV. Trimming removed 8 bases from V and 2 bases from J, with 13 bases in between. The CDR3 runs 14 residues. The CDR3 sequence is CASDQGRAYNEQFF. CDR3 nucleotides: TGTGCCAGCGATCAAGGCAGGGCCTACAATGAGCAGTTCTTC.

The CDR3 region has the DNA TGCAGTGCCCCCAGGGGGCTGGGGAACACTGAAGCTTTCTTT. Protein sequence: CSAPRGLGNTEAFF. V gene TRBV20-1 combines with J gene TRBJ1-1, with 8 bases aligning to TRBD1. The junction had 7 bases not matched to a gene; V was cut back by 6 bases and J by 1 base. Germline lookup yields CDR1 DFQATT and CDR2 SNEGSKA (reference sequence). The CDR3 runs 14 residues.

In nucleotides, the CDR3 is TGTGCCAGCACCCCGGTTGGGGGGGCCTTCTCTGGGGCCAACGTCCTGACTTTC. Translation gives CASTPVGGAFSGANVLTF. This sequence joins TRBV12-3 or TRBV12-4 and TRBJ2-6, with D possibly being TRBD2 (7 bases). CDR3 size: 18 residues. Trimming stripped 7 bases from V and 0 bases from J, with 19 bases between.

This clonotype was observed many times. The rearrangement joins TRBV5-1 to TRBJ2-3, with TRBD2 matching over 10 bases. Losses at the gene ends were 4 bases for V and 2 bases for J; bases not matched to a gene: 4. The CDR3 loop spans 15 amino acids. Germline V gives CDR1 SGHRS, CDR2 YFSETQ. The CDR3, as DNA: TGCGCCAGCAGCGGTAGCGGGAGGTTCACAGATACGCAGTATTTT. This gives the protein CASSGSGRFTDTQYF.

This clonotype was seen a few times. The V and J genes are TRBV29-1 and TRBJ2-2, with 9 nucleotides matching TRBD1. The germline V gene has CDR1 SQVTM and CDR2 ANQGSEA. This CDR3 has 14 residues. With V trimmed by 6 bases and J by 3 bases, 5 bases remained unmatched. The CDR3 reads CSVEQGAHTGELFF. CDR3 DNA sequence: TGCAGCGTCGAACAGGGGGCGCACACCGGGGAGCTGTTTTTT.

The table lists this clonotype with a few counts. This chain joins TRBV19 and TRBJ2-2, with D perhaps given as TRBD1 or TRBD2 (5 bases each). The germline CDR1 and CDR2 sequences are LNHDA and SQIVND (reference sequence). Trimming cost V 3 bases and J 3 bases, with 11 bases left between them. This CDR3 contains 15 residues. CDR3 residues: CASSMSGTYTGELFF. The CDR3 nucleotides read TGTGCCAGTAGTATGTCGGGGACGTACACCGGGGAGCTGTTTTTT.

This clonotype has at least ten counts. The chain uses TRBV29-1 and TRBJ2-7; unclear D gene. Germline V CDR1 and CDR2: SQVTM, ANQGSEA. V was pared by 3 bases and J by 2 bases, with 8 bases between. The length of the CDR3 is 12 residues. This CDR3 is CSVESTPYEQYF. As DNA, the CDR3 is TGCAGCGTTGAGTCGACCCCCTACGAGCAGTACTTC.

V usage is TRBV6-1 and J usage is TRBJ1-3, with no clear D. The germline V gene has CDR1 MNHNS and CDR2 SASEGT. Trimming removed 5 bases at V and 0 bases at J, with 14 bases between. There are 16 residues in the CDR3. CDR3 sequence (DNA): TGTGCCAGCAGTAGGGCGAGGCCGAGCTCTGGAAACACCATATATTTT. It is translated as CASSRARPSSGNTIYF.

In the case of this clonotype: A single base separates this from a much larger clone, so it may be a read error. CDR3 sequence reads: CASGYSGSLGVYNEQFF. CDR3 coding DNA: TGTGCCAGCGGCTATTCGGGGAGTCTCGGGGTTTACAATGAGCAGTTCTTC. The V and J genes are TRBV5-5 and TRBJ2-1; perhaps TRBD2 as D (5 bases). V lost 7 bases and J lost 4, with 24 bases in between. The germline V gene encodes CDR1 SGHKS and CDR2 YYEKEE (reference sequence). The CDR3 totals 17 residues.

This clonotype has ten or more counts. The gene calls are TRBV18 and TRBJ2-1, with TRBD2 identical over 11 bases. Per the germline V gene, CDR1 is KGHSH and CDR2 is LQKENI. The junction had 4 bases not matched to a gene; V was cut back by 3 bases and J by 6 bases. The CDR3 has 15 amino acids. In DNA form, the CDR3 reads TGTGCCAGCTCACCGGGACTAGCGGCCCTCAATGAGCAGTTCTTC. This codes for CASSPGLAALNEQFF.

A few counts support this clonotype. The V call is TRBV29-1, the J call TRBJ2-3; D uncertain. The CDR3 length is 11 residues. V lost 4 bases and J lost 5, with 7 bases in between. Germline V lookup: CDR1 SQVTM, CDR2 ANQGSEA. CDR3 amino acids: CSVGEGDTQYF. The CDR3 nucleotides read TGCAGCGTTGGGGAAGGAGATACGCAGTATTTT.

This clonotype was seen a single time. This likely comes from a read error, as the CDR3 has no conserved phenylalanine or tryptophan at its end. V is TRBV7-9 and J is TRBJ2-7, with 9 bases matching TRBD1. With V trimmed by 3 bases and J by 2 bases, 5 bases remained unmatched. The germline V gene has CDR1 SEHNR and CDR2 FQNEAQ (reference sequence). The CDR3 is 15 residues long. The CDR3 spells CASSLGTGLAYEQYL. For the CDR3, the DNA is TGTGCCAGCAGCTTGGGGACAGGGTTAGCCTACGAGCAGTACCTC.

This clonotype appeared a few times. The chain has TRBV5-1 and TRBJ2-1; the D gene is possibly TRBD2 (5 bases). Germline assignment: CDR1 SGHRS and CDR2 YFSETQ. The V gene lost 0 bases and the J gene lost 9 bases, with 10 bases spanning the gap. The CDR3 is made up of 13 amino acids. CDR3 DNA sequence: TGCGCCAGCAGCTTGGCCGAGGGTACTGAGCAGTTCTTC. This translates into CASSLAEGTEQFF.

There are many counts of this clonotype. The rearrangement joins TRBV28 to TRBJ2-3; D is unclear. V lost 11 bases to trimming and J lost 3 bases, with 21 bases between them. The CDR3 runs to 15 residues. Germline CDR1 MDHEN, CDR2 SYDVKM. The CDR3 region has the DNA TGTGCCGGAATGGAAAGGCGGTACTCAACAGATACGCAGTATTTT. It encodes CAGMERRYSTDTQYF.

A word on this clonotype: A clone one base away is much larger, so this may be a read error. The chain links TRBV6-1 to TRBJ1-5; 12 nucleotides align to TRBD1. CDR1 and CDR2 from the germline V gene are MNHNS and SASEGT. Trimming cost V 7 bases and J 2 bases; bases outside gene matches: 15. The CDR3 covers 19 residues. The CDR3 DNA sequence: TGTGCCAGCACTACCGGACAGGGACAGGGGGCAAGCGGCAATCAGCCCCAGCATTTT. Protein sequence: CASTTGQGQGASGNQPQHF.

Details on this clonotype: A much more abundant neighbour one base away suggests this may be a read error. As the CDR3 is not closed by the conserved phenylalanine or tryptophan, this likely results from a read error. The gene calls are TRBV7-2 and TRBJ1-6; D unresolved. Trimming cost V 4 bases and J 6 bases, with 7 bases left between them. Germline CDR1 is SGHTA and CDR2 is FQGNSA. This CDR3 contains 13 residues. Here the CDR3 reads CASSSIVNSPLHL. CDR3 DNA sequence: TGTGCCAGCAGCTCCATTGTTAATTCACCCCTCCACCTT.

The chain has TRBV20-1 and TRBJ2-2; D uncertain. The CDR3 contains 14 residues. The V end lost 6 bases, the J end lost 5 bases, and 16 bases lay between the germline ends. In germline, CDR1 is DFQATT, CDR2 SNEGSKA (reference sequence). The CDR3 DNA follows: TGCAGTGCCCACCCATCCGTGGGGACCGGGGAGCTGTTTTTT. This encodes CSAHPSVGTGELFF.

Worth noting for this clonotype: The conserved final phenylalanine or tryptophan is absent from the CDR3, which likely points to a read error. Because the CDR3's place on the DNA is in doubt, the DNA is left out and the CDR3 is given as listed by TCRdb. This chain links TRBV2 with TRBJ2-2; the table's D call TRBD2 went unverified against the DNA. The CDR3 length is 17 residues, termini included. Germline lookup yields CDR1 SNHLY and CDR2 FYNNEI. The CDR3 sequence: CASSNPGGLAATGELSS.

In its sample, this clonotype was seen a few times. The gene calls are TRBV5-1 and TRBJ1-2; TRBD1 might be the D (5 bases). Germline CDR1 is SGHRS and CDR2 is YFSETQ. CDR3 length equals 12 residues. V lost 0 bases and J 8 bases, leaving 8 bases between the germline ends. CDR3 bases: TGCGCCAGCAGCTTGGCAGGGATCGGCTACACCTTC. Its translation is CASSLAGIGYTF.

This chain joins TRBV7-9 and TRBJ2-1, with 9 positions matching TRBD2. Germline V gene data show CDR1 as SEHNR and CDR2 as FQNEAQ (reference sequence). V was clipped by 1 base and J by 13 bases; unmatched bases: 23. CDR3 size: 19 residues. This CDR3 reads CASSLGLGKLTGTSSRQFF. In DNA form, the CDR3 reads TGTGCCAGCAGCTTAGGGCTGGGAAAGCTTACGGGGACTAGCAGTAGACAGTTCTTC.

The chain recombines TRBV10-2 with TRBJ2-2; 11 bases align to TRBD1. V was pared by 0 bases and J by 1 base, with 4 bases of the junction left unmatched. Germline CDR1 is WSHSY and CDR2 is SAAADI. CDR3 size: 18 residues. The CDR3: CASSESRTGGGNTGELFF. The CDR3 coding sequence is TGCGCCAGCAGTGAGTCAAGGACAGGGGGCGGGAACACCGGGGAGCTGTTTTTT.

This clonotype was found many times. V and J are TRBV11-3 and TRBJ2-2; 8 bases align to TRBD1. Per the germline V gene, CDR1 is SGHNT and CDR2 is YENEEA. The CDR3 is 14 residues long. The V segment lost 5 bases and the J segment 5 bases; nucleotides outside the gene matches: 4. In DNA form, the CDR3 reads TGTGCCAGCAGCGAAACAGGGGGAACCGGGGAGCTGTTTTTT. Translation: CASSETGGTGELFF.

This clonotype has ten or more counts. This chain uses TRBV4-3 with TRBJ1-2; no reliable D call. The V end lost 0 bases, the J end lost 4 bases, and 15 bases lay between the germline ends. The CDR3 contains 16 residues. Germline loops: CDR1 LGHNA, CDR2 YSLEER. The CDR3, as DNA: TGCGCCAGCAGCCAAGAATATACAGAGTCAAGCTATGGCTACACCTTC. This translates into CASSQEYTESSYGYTF.

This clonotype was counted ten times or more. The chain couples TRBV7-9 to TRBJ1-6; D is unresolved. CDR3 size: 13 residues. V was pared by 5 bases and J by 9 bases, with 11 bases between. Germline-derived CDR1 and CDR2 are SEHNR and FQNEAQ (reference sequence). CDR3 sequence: CASSPDGSSPLHF. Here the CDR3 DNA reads TGTGCCAGCAGCCCGGACGGCAGTTCACCCCTCCACTTT.

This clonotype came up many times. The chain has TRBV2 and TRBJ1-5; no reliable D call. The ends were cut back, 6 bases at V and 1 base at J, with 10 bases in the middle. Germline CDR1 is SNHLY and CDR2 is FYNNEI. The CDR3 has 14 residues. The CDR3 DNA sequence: TGTGCCAGCAGGGGAACGACCAGCAATCAGCCCCAGCATTTT. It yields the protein CASRGTTSNQPQHF.

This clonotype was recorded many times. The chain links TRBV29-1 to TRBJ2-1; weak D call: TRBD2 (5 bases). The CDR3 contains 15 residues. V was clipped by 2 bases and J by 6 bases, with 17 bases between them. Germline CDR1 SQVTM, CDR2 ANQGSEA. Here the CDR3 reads CSVESWASRGNEQFF. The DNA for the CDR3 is TGCAGCGTTGAAAGCTGGGCTAGCCGGGGCAATGAGCAGTTCTTC.

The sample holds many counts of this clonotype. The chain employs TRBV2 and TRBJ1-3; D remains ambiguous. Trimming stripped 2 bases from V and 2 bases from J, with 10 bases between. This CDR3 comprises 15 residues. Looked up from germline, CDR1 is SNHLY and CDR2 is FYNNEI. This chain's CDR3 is CASSERSGTGNTIYF. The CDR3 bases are TGTGCCAGCAGTGAACGGTCCGGGACTGGAAACACCATATATTTT.

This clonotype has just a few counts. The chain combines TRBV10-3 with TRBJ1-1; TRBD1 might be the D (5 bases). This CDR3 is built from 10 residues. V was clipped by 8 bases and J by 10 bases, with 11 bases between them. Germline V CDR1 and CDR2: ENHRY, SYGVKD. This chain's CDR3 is CAIDQGVAFF. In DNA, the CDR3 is TGTGCCATCGACCAGGGCGTAGCTTTCTTT.